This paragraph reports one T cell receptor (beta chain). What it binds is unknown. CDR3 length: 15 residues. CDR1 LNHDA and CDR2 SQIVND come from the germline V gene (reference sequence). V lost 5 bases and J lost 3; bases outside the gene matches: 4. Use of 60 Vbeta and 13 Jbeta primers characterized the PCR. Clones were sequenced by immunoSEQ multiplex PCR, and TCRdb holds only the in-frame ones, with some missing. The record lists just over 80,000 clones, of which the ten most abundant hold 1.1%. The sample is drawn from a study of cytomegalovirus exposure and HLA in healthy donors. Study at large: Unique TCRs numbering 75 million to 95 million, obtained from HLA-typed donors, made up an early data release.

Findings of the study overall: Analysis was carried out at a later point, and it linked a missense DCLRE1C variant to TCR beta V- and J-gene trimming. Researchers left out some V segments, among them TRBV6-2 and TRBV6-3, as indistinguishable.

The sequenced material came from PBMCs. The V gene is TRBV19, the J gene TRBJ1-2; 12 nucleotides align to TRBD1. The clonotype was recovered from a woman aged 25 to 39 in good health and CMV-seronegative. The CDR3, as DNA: TGTGCCAGTAGTCAGGGACAGGGGGCCGACTATGGCTACACCTTC. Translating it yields CASSQGQGADYGYTF.